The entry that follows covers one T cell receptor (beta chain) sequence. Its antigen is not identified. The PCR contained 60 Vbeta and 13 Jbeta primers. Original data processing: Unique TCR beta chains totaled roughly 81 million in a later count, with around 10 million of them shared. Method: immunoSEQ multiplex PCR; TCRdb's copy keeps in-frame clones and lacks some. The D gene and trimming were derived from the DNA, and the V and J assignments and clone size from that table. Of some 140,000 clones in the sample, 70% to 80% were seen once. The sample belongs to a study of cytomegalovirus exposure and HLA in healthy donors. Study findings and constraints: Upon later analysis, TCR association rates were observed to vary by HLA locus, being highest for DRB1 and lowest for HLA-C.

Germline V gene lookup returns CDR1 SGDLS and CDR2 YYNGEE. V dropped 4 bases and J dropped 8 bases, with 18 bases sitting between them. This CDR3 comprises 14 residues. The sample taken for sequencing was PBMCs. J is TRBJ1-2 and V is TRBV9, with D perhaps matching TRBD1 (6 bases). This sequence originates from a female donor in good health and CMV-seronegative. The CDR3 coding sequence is TGTGCCAGCAGCTCAGGCGGGGGGGGCGACGGCTACACCTTC. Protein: CASSSGGGGDGYTF.